This TCR beta chain was found in a study of cytomegalovirus exposure and HLA in healthy donors. General study results and limits: Researchers reportedly found TCR beta sequences accurately predicted most subjects' HLA-A and HLA-B alleles. Specificity for CMV antigens was confirmed in vitro for three of the CMV-associated chains.

Comments on this clone: Its antigen remains unknown.

Donors had nominal health at sampling but likely had unrecorded immune exposures. V lost 2 bases to trimming and J lost 5 bases; unmatched junction nucleotides: 10. The germline CDR1 and CDR2 sequences are SGHTA and FQGNSA. CDR3 length: 17 amino acids. Vbeta (60) and Jbeta (13) primers were used in the PCR. Original processing notes: A later analysis counted roughly 74 million unique TCR beta chains, around 10 million shared. Profiled with immunoSEQ multiplex PCR; TCRdb holds only in-frame clones, not every one. V and J calls and clone size are copied from that table; D and trimming were computed from the DNA. The table records 130,000 or so clones, approximately 67% of them present only once.

The J gene is TRBJ2-5, the V gene TRBV7-2; 11 nucleotides match TRBD1. Specimen: PBMCs. The sequence was obtained from a woman aged 60-75 years in good health and CMV-seronegative. CDR3 in amino acids: CASSLIVRTGGRETQYF. CDR3 in DNA: TGTGCCAGCAGCTTAATCGTCCGGACAGGGGGCCGGGAGACCCAGTACTTC.